The present T cell receptor (beta chain) was sequenced within a study of OX40 agonist ivuxolimab in advanced cancers. Study-wide results and limits: At 0.1 to 3.0 mg/kg, CD4+ and CD8+ blood T cells expanded clonally by week 6. Expanded clones were, on average, more numerous among CD8+ T cells than CD4+.

The CDR3 consists of 15 residues. The germline V gene has CDR1 MNHNY and CDR2 SVGAGI (reference sequence). After removal of 2 bases from V and 1 base from J, the junction contained 4 bases not matched to a gene. Details on this clone: Its matching antigen is unknown.

TCRdb's table, derived via immunoSEQ multiplex PCR, lists solely in-frame clones and lacks some. Of 75,000 to 90,000 clones detected, about four fifths appear once; the ten largest clones hold roughly 6.6%. Source: CD4+ or CD8+ T cells sorted from blood, taken in a trial of the OX40 agonist ivuxolimab. This sequence joins TRBV6-6 and TRBJ1-1; TRBD1 matches 7 bases. The origin of this receptor is an adult with an advanced solid tumor such as melanoma, head and neck, liver or kidney cancer. CDR3 region: CASSYGRQGNTEAFF. The CDR3 DNA follows: TGTGCCAGCAGTTACGGGCGACAGGGGAACACTGAAGCTTTCTTT.